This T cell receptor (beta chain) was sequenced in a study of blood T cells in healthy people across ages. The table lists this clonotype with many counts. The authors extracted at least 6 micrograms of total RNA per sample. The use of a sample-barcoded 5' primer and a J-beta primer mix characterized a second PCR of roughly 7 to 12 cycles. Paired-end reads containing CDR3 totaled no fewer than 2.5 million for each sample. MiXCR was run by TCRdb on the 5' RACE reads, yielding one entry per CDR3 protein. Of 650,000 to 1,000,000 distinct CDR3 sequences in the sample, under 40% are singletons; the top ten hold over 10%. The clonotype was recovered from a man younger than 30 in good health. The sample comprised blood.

CDR3 nucleotide sequence: TGTGCCAGCAGTTCCAACAGGGGGACATGGGCCAACGTCCTGACTTTC. Translation gives CASSSNRGTWANVLTF. V gene TRBV12-3 or TRBV12-4 combines with J gene TRBJ2-6; 8 bases are shared with TRBD1. V lost 4 bases, J lost 5 bases, and 7 bases stayed unmatched. The CDR3 covers 16 residues.